This passage covers 21 T cell receptor beta chains from one sample sequenced in a study of CD8 T cells in ankylosing spondylitis. A single record per CDR3 protein comes from TCRdb applying MiXCR to the 5' RACE reads. The table has under 200,000 distinct CDR3 sequences, 9.8% seen once. What was sequenced was blood, either unsorted or a sorted T cell fraction (not recorded which). The receptors come from a female donor with ankylosing spondylitis or in good health (not recorded which).

This clonotype was seen at least ten times. The chain has TRBV29-1 and TRBJ2-2; D is unresolved. Per germline, CDR1 SQVTM and CDR2 ANQGSEA. Trimming shortened V by 5 bases and J by 6 bases, and 7 bases separated the two germline ends. This CDR3 region has 11 residues. CDR3 sequence: CSVLQAGELFF. The CDR3 DNA follows: TGCAGCGTTCTTCAGGCCGGGGAGCTGTTTTTT.

This clonotype was observed many times. The V and J genes are TRBV14 and TRBJ1-6; D is ambiguous. V lost 0 bases and J 8 bases, leaving 14 bases between the germline ends. Germline V gene data show CDR1 as SGHDN and CDR2 as FVKESK. The CDR3 length is 16 residues. This chain's CDR3 is CASSQDSLRPYSPLHF. The CDR3 DNA is TGTGCCAGCAGCCAAGATTCCCTTCGACCTTATTCACCCCTCCACTTT.

This clonotype was recorded a few times. V is TRBV6-6 and J is TRBJ2-1, with D tentatively TRBD1 or TRBD2 (5 bases each). The V and J ends lost 10 bases and 7 bases respectively, with 17 bases between them. The CDR3 runs 13 residues. Per the germline V gene, CDR1 is MNHNY and CDR2 is SVGAGI (reference sequence). This CDR3 reads CATSVGVSNEQFF. CDR3 sequence (DNA): TGTGCCACCTCGGTGGGGGTTTCGAATGAGCAGTTCTTC.

The chain links TRBV9 to TRBJ2-1, with a possible D match to TRBD1 (6 bases). The CDR3 has 15 amino acids. Per germline, CDR1 SGDLS and CDR2 YYNGEE. V was cut by 4 bases and J by 0 bases, with 11 bases left in between. The CDR3 bases are TGTGCCAGCAGCAGCCGGGACAACTCCTACAATGAGCAGTTCTTC. It codes for CASSSRDNSYNEQFF.

The rearrangement joins TRBV27 to TRBJ2-1, with D unresolved. V shed 4 bases and J shed 2 bases, with 9 bases lying between them. The V gene's germline CDR1 is MNHEY and CDR2 SMNVEV (reference sequence). The CDR3 runs to 14 residues. The CDR3 DNA reads as TGTGCCAGCAGTTGGACGGCTACCTACAATGAGCAGTTCTTC. Translating gives CASSWTATYNEQFF.

This clonotype was recorded at least ten times. The V and J genes are TRBV27 and TRBJ1-1, with unresolved D. The CDR3 extends over 13 amino acids. The germline gives CDR1 MNHEY, CDR2 SMNVEV (reference sequence). Trimming pared 3 bases from V and 1 base from J, leaving 6 bases between. The CDR3 DNA follows: TGTGCCAGCAGTTTGGAGGCGAACACTGAAGCTTTCTTT. It yields the protein CASSLEANTEAFF.

J is TRBJ2-7 and V is TRBV7-2; D gene uncertain. The CDR3 contains 14 residues. V lost 2 bases, J lost 0 bases, and 8 bases lay in between. Germline V gene data show CDR1 as SGHTA and CDR2 as FQGNSA. The CDR3 nucleotides are TGTGCCAGCAGCTTAATTGTCTACTCCTACGAGCAGTACTTC. The encoded protein is CASSLIVYSYEQYF.

CDR3 sequence: CASSQDLGGSEAFF. CDR3 coding DNA: TGTGCCAGCAGCCAAGACTTAGGGGGATCTGAAGCTTTCTTT. The chain is built from TRBV3-1 and TRBJ1-1, with D tentatively TRBD1 (6 bases). The CDR3 contains 14 residues. Deletions cut 0 bases from V and 6 bases from J, with 11 bases between. The germline CDR1 and CDR2 sequences are LGHDT and YNNKEL (reference sequence).

This clonotype occurred many times. The chain carries TRBV12-3 or TRBV12-4 and TRBJ2-3, with 12 bases aligning to TRBD2. The J segment lost 4 bases and the V segment lost 6 bases, leaving 8 bases of the junction unmatched. The CDR3 is made up of 16 amino acids. CDR3 loop: CASRPEGLAGADTQYF. For the CDR3, the DNA is TGTGCCAGCAGACCAGAGGGACTAGCGGGTGCAGATACGCAGTATTTT.

The table lists this clonotype with a few counts. The J gene is TRBJ2-1, the V gene TRBV9, with no clear D. The CDR3 has 11 residues. The ends were cut back, 0 bases at V and 9 bases at J, with 4 bases in the middle. Germline V CDR1 and CDR2: SGDLS, YYNGEE. DNA for the CDR3: TGTGCCAGCAGCGTAGGACGTGAGCAGTTCTTC. It translates to CASSVGREQFF.

This clonotype appeared many times. The chain uses TRBV20-1 and TRBJ1-2; D not resolved. V was cut by 5 bases and J by 7 bases, with 14 bases left in between. CDR3 size: 12 residues. Per germline, CDR1 DFQATT and CDR2 SNEGSKA (reference sequence). The chain's CDR3 is CSAEDGYAGYTF. The DNA for the CDR3 is TGCAGTGCTGAAGACGGGTATGCTGGCTACACCTTC.

The table lists this clonotype with many counts. J is TRBJ2-2 and V is TRBV5-1; D gene uncertain. The germline V and J ends were trimmed by 6 bases and 0 bases, with 15 bases remaining between them. The CDR3 sequence is 16 residues long. Germline assignment: CDR1 SGHRS and CDR2 YFSETQ. DNA for the CDR3: TGCGCCAGCACCCGGAGCCCTAGAACGAACACCGGGGAGCTGTTTTTT. Translated: CASTRSPRTNTGELFF.

The chain employs TRBV4-3 and TRBJ2-1; possible D gene TRBD2, 6 bases. With 0 bases removed from V and 2 bases from J, the gap between germline ends came to 8 bases. CDR3 length: 15 amino acids. Germline V gene data show CDR1 as LGHNA and CDR2 as YSLEER. CDR3 DNA: TGCGCCAGCAGCCAAGAACGGGGGACCTACAATGAGCAGTTCTTC. This encodes CASSQERGTYNEQFF.

At least ten counts were recorded for this clonotype. The CDR3 nucleotides are TGTGCCAGCAGCCCTAGCGGGAGCTGGTACAATGAGCAGTTCTTC. It yields the protein CASSPSGSWYNEQFF. The chain is built from TRBV9 and TRBJ2-1, with 10 bases matching TRBD2. This CDR3 is 15 amino acids long. V lost 4 bases and J lost 4; bases outside the gene matches: 5. Germline loops: CDR1 SGDLS, CDR2 YYNGEE.

J is TRBJ2-1 and V is TRBV7-9; D uncertain. CDR3 length equals 12 residues. Looked up from germline, CDR1 is SEHNR and CDR2 is FQNEAQ (reference sequence). Trimming stripped 5 bases from V and 10 bases from J, with 12 bases between. CDR3 amino acids: CASSLKIQEQFF. The CDR3 nucleotides are TGTGCCAGCAGCCTAAAGATTCAGGAGCAGTTCTTC.

This rearrangement joins TRBV4-1 to TRBJ1-1; D gene unclear. The CDR3 runs 14 residues. Germline V gene lookup returns CDR1 MGHRA and CDR2 YSYEKL. V shed 1 base and J shed 6 bases, with 12 bases lying between them. The CDR3 sequence: CASSQGMSLPEAFF. The CDR3 coding sequence is TGCGCCAGCAGCCAAGGTATGTCCCTGCCTGAAGCTTTCTTT.

The chain uses TRBV2 and TRBJ2-1; 9 nucleotides match TRBD2. Germline values: CDR1 SNHLY, CDR2 FYNNEI. Trimming cost V 10 bases and J 1 base; bases outside gene matches: 8. The CDR3 runs to 15 residues. CDR3 DNA sequence: TGTGCCACGCTTAGTAGCGGGAGTTCCTACAATGAGCAGTTCTTC. Protein: CATLSSGSSYNEQFF.

In this sample, this clonotype turned up a few times. V usage is TRBV7-9 and J usage is TRBJ2-7, with 7 bases fitting TRBD1. The CDR3 is made up of 16 amino acids. The germline V gene has CDR1 SEHNR and CDR2 FQNEAQ (reference sequence). The J segment lost 4 bases and the V segment lost 5 bases, leaving 14 bases of the junction unmatched. The CDR3 nucleotides read TGTGCCAGCAGCCCCGCCCCCCGGGACAGAAATTACGAGCAGTACTTC. Translation gives CASSPAPRDRNYEQYF.

The chain joins TRBV20-1 to TRBJ1-2, with 10 nucleotides matching TRBD1. V was clipped by 6 bases and J by 5 bases; unmatched bases: 6. The germline V gene encodes CDR1 DFQATT and CDR2 SNEGSKA (reference sequence). The CDR3 runs 13 residues. The CDR3 DNA reads TGCAGTGCCAAGGGGACAGGGGATTATGGCTACACCTTC. It yields the protein CSAKGTGDYGYTF.

The genes are TRBV12-3 or TRBV12-4 and TRBJ2-3, with no clear D. V was shortened by 4 bases and J by 9 bases, with 8 bases between the two germline ends. This CDR3 region has 11 residues. CDR3 sequence: CASSYLSTQYF. CDR3 nucleotides: TGTGCCAGCAGTTACCTTTCAACGCAGTATTTT.

The chain joins TRBV29-1 to TRBJ1-2; D gene ambiguous. V gave up 3 bases and J gave up 0 bases, with 14 bases separating them. This CDR3 has 15 residues. Looked up from germline, CDR1 is SQVTM and CDR2 is ANQGSEA. The CDR3 bases are TGCAGCGTTGATTTCGGACCCTTTGCTAACTATGGCTACACCTTC. This sequence encodes CSVDFGPFANYGYTF.